The clone carrying this T cell receptor (beta chain) was counted a few times. The record originates from a study of blood T cells in healthy people across ages. A second PCR of 7 to 11 cycles used a sample-barcoded 5' primer and a J-beta primer mix. TCRdb redid the calling of the 5' RACE reads with MiXCR, one entry per CDR3 protein. The sample records fewer than 1.5 million distinct CDR3 sequences, around two fifths being singletons. Specimen: blood. The TCR sequence derives from a woman under 30 in good health.

This CDR3 is CASSTSGALEQYF. CDR3 DNA: TGTGCCAGCAGTACTAGCGGGGCTCTCGAGCAGTACTTC. V is TRBV28 and J is TRBJ2-7; 10 nucleotides agree with TRBD2. The germline gives CDR1 MDHEN, CDR2 SYDVKM. This CDR3 spans 13 amino acids. With 5 bases clipped from V and 6 bases from J, the junction kept 4 bases outside the gene matches.